The 10 T cell receptor beta chains given below trace back to one sample, sequenced in a study of beta chain features in type 1 diabetes. Study-level findings and limits: People with Type 1 diabetes carried modestly yet significantly shorter TCRB CDR3s in all four CD4+ subsets.

Their target antigens are unknown. Investigators reverse transcribed all isolated RNA, so they sequenced expressed TCRB transcripts. Assay used: immunoSEQ multiplex PCR; TCRdb lists only in-frame clones, some missing. Here the sample spans almost 350,000 clones, approximately 9.9% being singletons. Material for sequencing was central memory CD4+ T cells from blood. The receptors were gathered from a man aged 25 to 40 with type 1 diabetes.

The chain carries TRBV11-2 and TRBJ2-3; D gene ambiguous. V was cut by 5 bases and J by 4 bases, with 10 bases left in between. The CDR3 loop spans 13 amino acids. CDR1 is SGHAT and CDR2 is FQNNGV in the germline V gene. In DNA form, the CDR3 reads TGTGCCAGCAGCCCTAGGGCCCCAGATACGCAGTATTTT. It specifies CASSPRAPDTQYF.

This clone has a handful of counts. The rearrangement uses TRBV29-1 and TRBJ2-2; the D gene is possibly TRBD2 (5 bases). V lost 3 bases to trimming and J lost 5 bases, with 7 bases between them. This CDR3 contains 12 residues. Germline CDR1 reads SQVTM; CDR2 reads ANQGSEA. CDR3 protein: CSVDRDTGELFF. CDR3 in DNA: TGCAGCGTTGACCGGGATACCGGGGAGCTGTTTTTT.

This clone turned up a few times. The gene calls are TRBV19 and TRBJ1-2; D is unclear. Germline V CDR1 and CDR2: LNHDA, SQIVND (reference sequence). The CDR3 is 13 residues long. Trimming removed 7 bases at V and 3 bases at J, with 12 bases between. In DNA form, the CDR3 reads TGTGCCAGTAACCGCCGGAGGGACTATGGCTACACCTTC. It translates to CASNRRRDYGYTF. The entire variable domain, with the rest obtained from reference TRBV19 and TRBJ1-2, is as follows: DGGITQSPKYLFRKEGQNVTLSCEQNLNHDAMYWYRQDPGQGLRLIYYSQIVNDFQKGDIAEGYSVSREKKESFPLTVTSAQKNPTAFYLCASNRRRDYGYTFGSGTRLTVV.

The rearrangement uses TRBV7-9 and TRBJ1-5; 9 bases line up with TRBD1. The CDR3 is 15 amino acids. The germline V gene has CDR1 SEHNR and CDR2 FQNEAQ (reference sequence). The V and J ends lost 5 bases and 4 bases, in that order; junction bases with no gene match: 6. In nucleotides, the CDR3 is TGTGCCAGCAGCCGCTTTGGACAGGGGAATCAGCCCCAGCATTTT. This codes for CASSRFGQGNQPQHF.

The chain uses TRBV13 and TRBJ2-4, with unresolved D. CDR3 size: 15 residues. The V and J ends lost 3 bases and 0 bases respectively, with 9 bases between them. Germline V gives CDR1 PRHDT, CDR2 FYEKMQ (reference sequence). The CDR3 DNA is TGTGCCAGCAGCTTTTCCGGGCTAGCCAAAAACATTCAGTACTTC. Protein: CASSFSGLAKNIQYF.

This sequence joins TRBV10-1 and TRBJ2-7; 8 nucleotides agree with TRBD2. V shed 3 bases and J 6 bases; nucleotides not matched to a gene: 10. The germline V gene encodes CDR1 WNHNN and CDR2 SYGVQD (reference sequence). CDR3 length: 15 amino acids. This chain's CDR3 is CASSDPSPGGFEQYF. In nucleotides, the CDR3 is TGCGCCAGCAGTGACCCTTCCCCGGGGGGGTTCGAGCAGTACTTC.

The chain carries TRBV27 and TRBJ1-6; D possibly corresponds to TRBD1 (6 bases). This CDR3 is built from 17 residues. Per germline, CDR1 MNHEY and CDR2 SMNVEV (reference sequence). Trimming took off 6 bases at V and 9 bases at J, with 24 bases between the two ends. This chain's CDR3 is CASRRLPGQSLRSPLHF. DNA for the CDR3: TGTGCCAGCAGGCGGTTGCCCGGACAGAGCTTGCGTTCACCCCTCCACTTT.

V gene TRBV5-1 combines with J gene TRBJ1-1, with D uncertain. The ends were cut back, 1 base at V and 4 bases at J, with 5 bases in the middle. There are 12 residues in the CDR3. Germline loops: CDR1 SGHRS, CDR2 YFSETQ. CDR3 region: CASSLPSTEAFF. CDR3 nucleotides: TGCGCCAGCAGCTTGCCGTCCACTGAAGCTTTCTTT.

This clone has only a few counts. The CDR3 protein is CASSRQSASYTF. CDR3 DNA: TGTGCCAGCAGCCGACAGTCGGCGAGCTACACCTTC. J is TRBJ1-2 and V is TRBV14; D might be TRBD1 (5 bases). The germline V gene encodes CDR1 SGHDN and CDR2 FVKESK. Deletions cut 4 bases from V and 9 bases from J, with 12 bases between. CDR3 size: 12 residues.

This clone has a handful of counts. This specimen includes other DNA sequences encoding the same CDR3. This chain uses TRBV29-1 with TRBJ2-7; 12 bases fit TRBD1. Germline loops: CDR1 SQVTM, CDR2 ANQGSEA. Unmatched junction bases numbered 9, after V lost 6 bases and J lost 6 bases. CDR3 length equals 14 residues. The CDR3 loop reads CSVEAGQGAGEQYF. Written as DNA, the CDR3 is TGCAGCGTCGAGGCGGGACAGGGGGCGGGCGAGCAGTACTTC.